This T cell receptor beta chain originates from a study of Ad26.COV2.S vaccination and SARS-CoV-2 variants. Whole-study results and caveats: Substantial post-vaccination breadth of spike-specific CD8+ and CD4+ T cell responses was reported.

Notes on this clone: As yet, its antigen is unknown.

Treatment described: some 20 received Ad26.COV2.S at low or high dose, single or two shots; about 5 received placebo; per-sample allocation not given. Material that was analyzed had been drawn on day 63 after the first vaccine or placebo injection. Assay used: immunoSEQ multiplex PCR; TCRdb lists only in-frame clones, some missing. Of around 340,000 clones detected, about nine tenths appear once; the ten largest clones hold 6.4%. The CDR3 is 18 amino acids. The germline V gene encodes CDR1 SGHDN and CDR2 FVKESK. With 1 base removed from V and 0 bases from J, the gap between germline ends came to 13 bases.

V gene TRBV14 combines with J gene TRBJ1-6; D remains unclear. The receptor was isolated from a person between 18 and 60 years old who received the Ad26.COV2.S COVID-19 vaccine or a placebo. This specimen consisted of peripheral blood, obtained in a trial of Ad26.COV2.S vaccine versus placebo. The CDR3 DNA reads TGTGCCAGCAGCCAAGCCCCGGCGATAAGCTCCTATAATTCACCCCTCCACTTT. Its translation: CASSQAPAISSYNSPLHF.